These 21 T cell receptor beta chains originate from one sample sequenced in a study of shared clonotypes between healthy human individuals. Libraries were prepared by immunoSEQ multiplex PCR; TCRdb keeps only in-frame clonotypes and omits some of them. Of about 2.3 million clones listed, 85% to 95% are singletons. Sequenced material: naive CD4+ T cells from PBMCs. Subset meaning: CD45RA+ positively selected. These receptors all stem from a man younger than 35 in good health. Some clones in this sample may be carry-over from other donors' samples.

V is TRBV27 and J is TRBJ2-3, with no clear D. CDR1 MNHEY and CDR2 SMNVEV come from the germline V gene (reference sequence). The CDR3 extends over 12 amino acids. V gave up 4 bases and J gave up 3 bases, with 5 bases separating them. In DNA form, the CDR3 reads TGTGCCAGCAGTTCTAATACAGATACGCAGTATTTT. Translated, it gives CASSSNTDTQYF.

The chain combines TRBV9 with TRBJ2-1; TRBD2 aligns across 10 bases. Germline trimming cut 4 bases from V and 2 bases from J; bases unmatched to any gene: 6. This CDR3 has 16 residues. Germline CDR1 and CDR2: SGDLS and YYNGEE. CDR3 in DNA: TGTGCCAGCAGCCTCCTTGGACTAGCGGCCTACAATGAGCAGTTCTTC. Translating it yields CASSLLGLAAYNEQFF.

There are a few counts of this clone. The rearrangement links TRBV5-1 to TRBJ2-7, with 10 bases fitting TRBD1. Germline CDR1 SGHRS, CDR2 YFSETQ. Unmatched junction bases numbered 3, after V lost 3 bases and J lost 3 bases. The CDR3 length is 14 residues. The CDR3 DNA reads TGCGCCAGCAGCTGGGGACAGGGGCTCTACGAGCAGTACTTC. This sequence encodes CASSWGQGLYEQYF.

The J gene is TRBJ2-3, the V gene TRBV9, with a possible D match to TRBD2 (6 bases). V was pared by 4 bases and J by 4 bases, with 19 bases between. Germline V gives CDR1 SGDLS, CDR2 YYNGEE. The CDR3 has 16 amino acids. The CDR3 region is CASSPSPGRRADTQYF. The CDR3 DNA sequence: TGTGCCAGCAGCCCCTCTCCGGGCCGGAGGGCAGATACGCAGTATTTT.

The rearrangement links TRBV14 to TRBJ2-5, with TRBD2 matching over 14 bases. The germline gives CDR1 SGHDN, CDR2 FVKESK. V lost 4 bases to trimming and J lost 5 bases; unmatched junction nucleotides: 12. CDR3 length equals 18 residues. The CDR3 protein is CASSPGWTSGRSGETQYF. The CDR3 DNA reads TGTGCCAGCAGCCCCGGATGGACTAGCGGGAGGTCGGGGGAGACCCAGTACTTC.

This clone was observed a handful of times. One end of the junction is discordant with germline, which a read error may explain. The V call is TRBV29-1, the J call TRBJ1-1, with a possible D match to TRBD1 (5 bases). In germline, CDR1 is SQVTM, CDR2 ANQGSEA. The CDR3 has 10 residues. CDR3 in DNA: TGCAGCGTTGAGGAGGGGACGCTACGCTTT. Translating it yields CSVEEGTLRF. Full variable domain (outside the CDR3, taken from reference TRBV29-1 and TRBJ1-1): SAVISQKPSRDICQRGTSLTIQCQVDSQVTMMFWYRQQPGQSLTLIATANQGSEATYESGFVIDKFPISRPNLTFSTLTVSNMSPEDSSIYLCSVEEGTLRFGQGTRLTVV.

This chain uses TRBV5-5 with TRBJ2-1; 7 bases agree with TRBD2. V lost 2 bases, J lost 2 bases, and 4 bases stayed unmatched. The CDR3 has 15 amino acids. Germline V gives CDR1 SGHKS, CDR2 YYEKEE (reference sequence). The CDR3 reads CASSLLARAYNEQFF. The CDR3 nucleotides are TGTGCCAGCAGCTTACTAGCGCGCGCCTACAATGAGCAGTTCTTC.

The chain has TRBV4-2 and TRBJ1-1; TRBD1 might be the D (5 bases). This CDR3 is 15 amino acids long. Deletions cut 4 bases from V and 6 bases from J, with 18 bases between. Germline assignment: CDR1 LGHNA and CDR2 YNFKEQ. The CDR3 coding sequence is TGTGCCAGCAGCCTGCCTACGGGGGGGGTAGCTGAAGCTTTCTTT. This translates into CASSLPTGGVAEAFF.

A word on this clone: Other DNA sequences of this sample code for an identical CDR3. In nucleotides, the CDR3 is TGTGCCAGCAGCCCGACAGCGGGAGTAACCTACGAGCAGTACTTC. Its translation is CASSPTAGVTYEQYF. This chain uses TRBV5-4 with TRBJ2-7; 8 bases fit TRBD2. V shed 4 bases and J 2 bases; nucleotides not matched to a gene: 8. The CDR3 has 15 amino acids. Germline values: CDR1 SGHNT, CDR2 YYREEE (reference sequence).

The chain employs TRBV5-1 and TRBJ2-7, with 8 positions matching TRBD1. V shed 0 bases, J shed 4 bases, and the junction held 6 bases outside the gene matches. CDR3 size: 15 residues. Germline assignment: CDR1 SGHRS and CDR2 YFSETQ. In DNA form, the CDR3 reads TGCGCCAGCAGCTTGGTAGCAGGGGGCAAGTACGAGCAGTACTTC. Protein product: CASSLVAGGKYEQYF. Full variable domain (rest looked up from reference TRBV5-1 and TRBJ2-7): KAGVTQTPRYLIKTRGQQVTLSCSPISGHRSVSWYQQTPGQGLQFLFEYFSETQRNKGNFPGRFSGRQFSNSRSEMNVSTLELGDSALYLCASSLVAGGKYEQYFGPGTRLTVT.

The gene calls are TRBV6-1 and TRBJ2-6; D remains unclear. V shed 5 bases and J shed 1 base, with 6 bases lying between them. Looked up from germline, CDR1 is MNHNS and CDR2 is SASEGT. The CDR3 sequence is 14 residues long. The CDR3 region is CASSSQSGANVLTF. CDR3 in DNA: TGTGCCAGCAGTTCTCAGTCTGGGGCCAACGTCCTGACTTTC.

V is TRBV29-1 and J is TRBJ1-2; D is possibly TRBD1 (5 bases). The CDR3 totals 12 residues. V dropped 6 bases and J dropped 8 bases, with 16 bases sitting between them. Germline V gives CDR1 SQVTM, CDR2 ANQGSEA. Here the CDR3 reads CSVGGSGGGYTF. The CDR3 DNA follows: TGCAGCGTCGGGGGGTCGGGTGGCGGCTACACCTTC.

The CDR3 nucleotides are TGTGCCAGCAGTACCGGGAGATCCTACGAGCAGTACTTC. Residues: CASSTGRSYEQYF. The chain has TRBV6-6 and TRBJ2-7; maybe TRBD2 (6 bases). The CDR3 length is 13 residues. Trimming removed 5 bases at V and 1 base at J, with 9 bases between. Per germline, CDR1 MNHNY and CDR2 SVGAGI (reference sequence).

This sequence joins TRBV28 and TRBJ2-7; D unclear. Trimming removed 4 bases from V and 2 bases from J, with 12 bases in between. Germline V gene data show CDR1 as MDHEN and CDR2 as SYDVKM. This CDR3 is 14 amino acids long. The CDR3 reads CASSSYLGTYEQYF. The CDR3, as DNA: TGTGCCAGCAGTTCCTATCTCGGCACCTACGAGCAGTACTTC.

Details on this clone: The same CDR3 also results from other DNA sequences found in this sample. CDR3 sequence reads: CASSLGGRNEQFF. The CDR3 coding sequence is TGCGCCAGCAGCTTGGGGGGTAGAAATGAGCAGTTCTTC. This sequence joins TRBV5-1 and TRBJ2-1; D is unclear. Trimming cost V 0 bases and J 7 bases, with 8 bases left between them. This CDR3 spans 13 amino acids. Germline V gives CDR1 SGHRS, CDR2 YFSETQ.

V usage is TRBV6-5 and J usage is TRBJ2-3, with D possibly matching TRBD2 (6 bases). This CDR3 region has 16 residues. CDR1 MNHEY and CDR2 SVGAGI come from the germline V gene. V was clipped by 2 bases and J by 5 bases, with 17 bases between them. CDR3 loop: CASSYRERGPGDTQYF. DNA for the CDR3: TGTGCCAGCAGTTACCGGGAGAGAGGGCCTGGAGATACGCAGTATTTT.

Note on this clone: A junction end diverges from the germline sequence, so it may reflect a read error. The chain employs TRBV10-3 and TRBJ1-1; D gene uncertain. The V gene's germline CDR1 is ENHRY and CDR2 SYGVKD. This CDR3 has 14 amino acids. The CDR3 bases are TGTGCCATAAGTGGTGCCGGCAAGAACACTGAAGCTTTCTTT. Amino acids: CAISGAGKNTEAFF.

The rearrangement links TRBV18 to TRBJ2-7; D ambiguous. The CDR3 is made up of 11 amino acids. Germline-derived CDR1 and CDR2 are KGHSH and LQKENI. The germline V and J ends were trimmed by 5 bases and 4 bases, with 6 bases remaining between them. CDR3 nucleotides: TGTGCCAGCTCAGCCGAATACGAGCAGTACTTC. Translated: CASSAEYEQYF. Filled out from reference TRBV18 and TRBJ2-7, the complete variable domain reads NAGVMQNPRHLVRRRGQEARLRCSPMKGHSHVYWYRQLPEEGLKFMVYLQKENIIDESGMPKERFSAEFPKEGPSILRIQQVVRGDSAAYFCASSAEYEQYFGPGTRLTVT.

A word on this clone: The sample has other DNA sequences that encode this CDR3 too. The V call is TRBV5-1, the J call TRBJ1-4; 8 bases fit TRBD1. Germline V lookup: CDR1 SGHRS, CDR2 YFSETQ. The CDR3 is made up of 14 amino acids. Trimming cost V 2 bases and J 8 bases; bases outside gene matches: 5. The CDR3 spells CASSFGQGGEKLFF. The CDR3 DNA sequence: TGCGCCAGCAGCTTCGGACAGGGTGGCGAAAAACTGTTTTTT.

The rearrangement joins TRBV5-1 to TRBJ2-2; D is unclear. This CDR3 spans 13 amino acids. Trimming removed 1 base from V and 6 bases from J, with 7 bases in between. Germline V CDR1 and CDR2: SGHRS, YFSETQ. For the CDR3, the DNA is TGCGCCAGCAGCTTGTTTACCTCCGGGGAGCTGTTTTTT. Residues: CASSLFTSGELFF. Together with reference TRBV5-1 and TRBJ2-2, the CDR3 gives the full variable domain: KAGVTQTPRYLIKTRGQQVTLSCSPISGHRSVSWYQQTPGQGLQFLFEYFSETQRNKGNFPGRFSGRQFSNSRSEMNVSTLELGDSALYLCASSLFTSGELFFGEGSRLTVL.

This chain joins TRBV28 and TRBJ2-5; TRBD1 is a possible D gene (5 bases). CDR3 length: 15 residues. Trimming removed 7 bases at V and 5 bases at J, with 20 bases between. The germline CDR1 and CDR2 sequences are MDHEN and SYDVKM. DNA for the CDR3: TGTGCCAGCACCTCAGGTCCAGGGAAGGTGGAGACCCAGTACTTC. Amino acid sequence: CASTSGPGKVETQYF.